This T cell receptor (beta chain) was identified in a study of blood T cell repertoires in COVID-19 (dated by TCRdb to 2020 to 2021). As for the study more broadly: Collaborator samples came from the United States, Italy and Spain and covered acute and convalescent phases of COVID-19. The material from the prospective study consisted of cDNA or gDNA derived from T cells, B-cell-depleted T cells, or PBMCs. Subjects who had been exposed to COVID-19, were actively infected with it, or had recovered from it provided the deeply sampled blood TCRbeta repertoires that made up the dataset. The repertoires were released in a freely available public database intended as a resource for research on the immune response to SARS-CoV-2. Samples were obtained from the ongoing ImmuneRACE study (first 160 participants) and from 1,200 or so subjects provided by 6 global collaborators. A de-identified subject ID, COVID-19 status, age in years and sex were almost always included in the sample metadata. Where HLA class I and class II types were available, the types were taken from metadata supplied by the sample provider, not from assay-based typing.

Collaborating institutions collected whole blood in K2EDTA tubes following their own protocols. For TCRbeta analysis, collaborator samples were shipped as frozen whole blood, as isolated PBMCs, or as DNA extracted from either sample type. As concerns this clone: Its antigen is currently not known. No much larger clonotype is one base removed from it; base qualities were not supplied.

TCRbeta CDR3 regions were amplified from genomic DNA by means of the immunoSEQ Assay, a bias-controlled multiplex PCR. In the original analysis: The number of nucleated cells in each sample was estimated from the amplification of reference gene primers within the assay. To quantify the absolute abundance of each unique TCRbeta CDR3 rearrangement, sequence reads were collapsed and filtered. For each sample, productive Simpson clonality was calculated as the square root of Simpson's diversity index across productive rearrangements. In TCRdb, the immuneACCESS table is reduced to in-frame sequences with V and J assigned. These tables do not hold every clone; where another copy was compared, an unresolved V gene accounts for under half, and the others remain unexplained. That table furnishes V, J and clone size, whereas the DNA furnished D and trimming. Across this sample there are some 13,000 clones, with around 82% seen only once. The ten largest make up around a third of the sample.

The germline V gene gives CDR1 as MNHEY and CDR2 as SVGEGT. Germline trimming: 6 bases from V, 1 base from J; junction bases outside gene matches: 5. The CDR3 sequence holds 14 residues, the cysteine and phenylalanine included. Only the CDR3 portion is preserved as DNA: 42 bases, with reading frame beginning at the first base. What the study reported, not specific to this receptor: The amount of clinical and demographic metadata varied by source and participant and was provided uncurated.

Sample: peripheral blood. The clonotype was recovered from a human donor in a cohort sampled during active COVID-19. Recombination connected TRBV6-2 or TRBV6-3 to TRBJ1-1, with 7 central nucleotides matching TRBD1. The CDR3 has the sequence CASSMGQTNTEAFF. The nucleotide sequence is given as TGTGCCAGCAGCATGGGACAGACGAACACTGAAGCTTTCTTT.